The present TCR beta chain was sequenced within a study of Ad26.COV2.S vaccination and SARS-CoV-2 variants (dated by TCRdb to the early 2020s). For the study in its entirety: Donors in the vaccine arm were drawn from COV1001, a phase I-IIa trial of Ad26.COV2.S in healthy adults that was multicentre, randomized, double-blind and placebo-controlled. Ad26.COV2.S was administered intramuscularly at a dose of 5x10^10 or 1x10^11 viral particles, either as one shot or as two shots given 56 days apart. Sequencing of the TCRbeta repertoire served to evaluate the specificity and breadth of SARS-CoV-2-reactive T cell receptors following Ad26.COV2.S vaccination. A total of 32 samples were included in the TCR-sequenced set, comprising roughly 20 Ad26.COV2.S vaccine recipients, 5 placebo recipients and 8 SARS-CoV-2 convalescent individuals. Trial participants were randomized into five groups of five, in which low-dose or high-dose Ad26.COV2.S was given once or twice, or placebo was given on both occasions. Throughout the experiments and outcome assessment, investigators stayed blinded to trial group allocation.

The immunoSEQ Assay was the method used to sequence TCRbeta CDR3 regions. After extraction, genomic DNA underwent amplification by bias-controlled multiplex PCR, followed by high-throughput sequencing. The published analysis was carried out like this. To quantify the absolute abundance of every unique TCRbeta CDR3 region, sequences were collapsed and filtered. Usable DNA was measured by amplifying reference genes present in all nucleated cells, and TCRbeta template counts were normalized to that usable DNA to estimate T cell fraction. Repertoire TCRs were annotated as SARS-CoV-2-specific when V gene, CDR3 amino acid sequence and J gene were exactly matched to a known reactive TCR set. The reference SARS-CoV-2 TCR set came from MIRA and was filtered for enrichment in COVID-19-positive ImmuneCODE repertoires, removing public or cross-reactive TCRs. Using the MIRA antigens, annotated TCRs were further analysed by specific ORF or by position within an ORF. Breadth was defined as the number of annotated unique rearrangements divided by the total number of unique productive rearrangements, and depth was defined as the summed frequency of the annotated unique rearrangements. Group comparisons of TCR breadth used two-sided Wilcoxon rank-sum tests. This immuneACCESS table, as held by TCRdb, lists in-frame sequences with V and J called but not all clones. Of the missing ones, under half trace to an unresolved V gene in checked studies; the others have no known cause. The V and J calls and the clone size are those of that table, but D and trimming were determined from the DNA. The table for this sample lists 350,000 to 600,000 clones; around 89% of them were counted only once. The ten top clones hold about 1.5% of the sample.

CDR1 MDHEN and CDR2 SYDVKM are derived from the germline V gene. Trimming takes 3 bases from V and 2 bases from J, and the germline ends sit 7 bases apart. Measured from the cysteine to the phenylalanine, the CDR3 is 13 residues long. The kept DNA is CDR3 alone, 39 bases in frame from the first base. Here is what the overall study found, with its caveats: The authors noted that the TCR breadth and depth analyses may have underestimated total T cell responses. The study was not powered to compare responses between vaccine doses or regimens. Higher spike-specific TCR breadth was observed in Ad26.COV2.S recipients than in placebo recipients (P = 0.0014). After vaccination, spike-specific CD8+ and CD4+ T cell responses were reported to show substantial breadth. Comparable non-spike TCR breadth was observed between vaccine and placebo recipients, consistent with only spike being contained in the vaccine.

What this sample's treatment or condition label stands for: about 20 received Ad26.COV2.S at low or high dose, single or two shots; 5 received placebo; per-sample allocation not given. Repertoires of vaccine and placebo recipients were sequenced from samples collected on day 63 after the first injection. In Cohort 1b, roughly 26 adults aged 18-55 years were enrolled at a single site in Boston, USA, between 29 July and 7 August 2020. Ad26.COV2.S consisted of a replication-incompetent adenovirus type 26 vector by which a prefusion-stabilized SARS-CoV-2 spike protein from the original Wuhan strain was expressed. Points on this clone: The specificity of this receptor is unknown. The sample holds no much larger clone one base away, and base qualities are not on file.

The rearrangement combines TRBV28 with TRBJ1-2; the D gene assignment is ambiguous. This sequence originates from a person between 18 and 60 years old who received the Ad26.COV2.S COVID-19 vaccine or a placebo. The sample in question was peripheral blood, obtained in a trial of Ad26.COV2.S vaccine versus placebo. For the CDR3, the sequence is CASSFSLNYGYTF. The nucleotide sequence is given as TGTGCCAGCAGTTTTTCGCTGAACTATGGCTACACCTTC.